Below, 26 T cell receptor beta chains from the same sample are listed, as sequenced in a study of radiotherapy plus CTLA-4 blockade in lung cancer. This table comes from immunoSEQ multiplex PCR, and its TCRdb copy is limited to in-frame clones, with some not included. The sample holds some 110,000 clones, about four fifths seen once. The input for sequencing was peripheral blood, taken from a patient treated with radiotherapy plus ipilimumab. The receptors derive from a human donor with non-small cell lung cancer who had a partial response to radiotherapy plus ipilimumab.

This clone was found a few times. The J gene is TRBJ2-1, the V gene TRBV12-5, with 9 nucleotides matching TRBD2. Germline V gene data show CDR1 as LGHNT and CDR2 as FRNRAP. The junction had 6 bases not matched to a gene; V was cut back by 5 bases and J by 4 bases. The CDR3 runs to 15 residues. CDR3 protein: CASGMTSGQYNEQFF. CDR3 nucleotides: TGTGCTAGTGGTATGACTAGCGGTCAATACAATGAGCAGTTCTTC.

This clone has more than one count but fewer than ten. This CDR3 is CASSPPTQAGGYEQYF. CDR3 sequence (DNA): TGTGCCAGCTCACCACCTACGCAAGCGGGAGGGTACGAGCAGTACTTC. V gene TRBV18 combines with J gene TRBJ2-7, with 10 bases lining up with TRBD2. The CDR3 extends over 16 amino acids. The germline CDR1 and CDR2 sequences are KGHSH and LQKENI. V trimming: 0 bases; J trimming: 4 bases; junction bases outside the gene matches: 6.

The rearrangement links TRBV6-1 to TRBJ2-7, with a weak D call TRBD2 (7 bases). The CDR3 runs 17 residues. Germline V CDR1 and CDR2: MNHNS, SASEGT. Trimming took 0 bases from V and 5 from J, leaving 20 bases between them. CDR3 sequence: CASSEALGGGLKNEQYF. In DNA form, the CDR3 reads TGTGCCAGCAGTGAAGCGCTAGGGGGAGGGCTTAAGAACGAGCAGTACTTC.

CDR3 coding DNA: TGTGCCAGCGGGTCACCGGCTGACGGGTACTACGAGCAGTACTTC. Amino acid sequence: CASGSPADGYYEQYF. The chain carries TRBV28 and TRBJ2-7; D is unresolved. The CDR3 length is 15 residues. Trimming stripped 8 bases from V and 3 bases from J, with 20 bases between. CDR1 is MDHEN, CDR2 SYDVKM, per germline.

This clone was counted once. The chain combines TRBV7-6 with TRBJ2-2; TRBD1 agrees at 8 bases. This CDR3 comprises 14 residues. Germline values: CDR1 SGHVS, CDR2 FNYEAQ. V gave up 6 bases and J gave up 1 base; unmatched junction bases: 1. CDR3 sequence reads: CASRGTGNTGELFF. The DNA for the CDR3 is TGTGCCAGCAGGGGGACAGGGAACACCGGGGAGCTGTTTTTT.

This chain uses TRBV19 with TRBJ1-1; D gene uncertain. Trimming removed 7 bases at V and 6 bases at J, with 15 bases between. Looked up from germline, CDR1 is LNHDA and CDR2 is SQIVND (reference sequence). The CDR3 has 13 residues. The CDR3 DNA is TGTGCCAGTAACGACAAGCTGATCGCTGAAGCTTTCTTT. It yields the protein CASNDKLIAEAFF.

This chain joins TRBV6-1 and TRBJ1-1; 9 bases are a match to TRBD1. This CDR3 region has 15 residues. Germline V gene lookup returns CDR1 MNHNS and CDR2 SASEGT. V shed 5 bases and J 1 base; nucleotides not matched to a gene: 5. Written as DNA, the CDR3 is TGTGCCAGCAGTCACAGGGGGCAAAGGAACACTGAAGCTTTCTTT. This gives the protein CASSHRGQRNTEAFF.

The CDR3 spells CASGSGANTGELFF. The CDR3 region has the DNA TGTGCCAGCGGGTCGGGAGCGAACACCGGGGAGCTGTTTTTT. V and J are TRBV2 and TRBJ2-2; D is perhaps TRBD2 (6 bases). CDR3 size: 14 residues. Germline V CDR1 and CDR2: SNHLY, FYNNEI. V was shortened by 8 bases and J by 0 bases, with 10 bases between the two germline ends.

CDR3 sequence: CASSVATTGGTEKLFF. DNA for the CDR3: TGTGCCAGCAGCGTGGCTACGACAGGGGGCACCGAAAAACTGTTTTTT. The chain uses TRBV9 and TRBJ1-4; TRBD1 agrees at 10 bases. In germline, CDR1 is SGDLS, CDR2 YYNGEE. V lost 2 bases to trimming and J lost 8 bases; unmatched junction nucleotides: 9. This CDR3 is built from 16 residues.

CDR3 residues: CASSLLGQGGGYTF. The CDR3 DNA follows: TGTGCCAGCAGTTTATTGGGACAGGGGGGTGGCTACACCTTC. The chain combines TRBV28 with TRBJ1-2, with 11 bases fitting TRBD1. Germline loops: CDR1 MDHEN, CDR2 SYDVKM. The length of the CDR3 is 14 residues. Losses at the gene ends were 1 base for V and 7 bases for J; bases not matched to a gene: 2.

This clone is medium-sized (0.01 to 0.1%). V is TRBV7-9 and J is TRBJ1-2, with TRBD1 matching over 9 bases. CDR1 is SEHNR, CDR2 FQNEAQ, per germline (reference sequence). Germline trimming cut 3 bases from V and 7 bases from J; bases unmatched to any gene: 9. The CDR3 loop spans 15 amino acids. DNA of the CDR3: TGTGCCAGCAGCTTCCCCCCGGGACAGGGAGGTGGCTACACCTTC. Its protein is CASSFPPGQGGGYTF.

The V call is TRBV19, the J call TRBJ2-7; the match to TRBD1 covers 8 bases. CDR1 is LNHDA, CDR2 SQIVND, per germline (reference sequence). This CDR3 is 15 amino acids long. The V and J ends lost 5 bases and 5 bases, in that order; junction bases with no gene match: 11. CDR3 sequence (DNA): TGTGCCAGTAGTTTCCGGGACAGGCGTACGAACGAGCAGTACTTC. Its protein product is CASSFRDRRTNEQYF. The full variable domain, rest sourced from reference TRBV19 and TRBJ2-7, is DGGITQSPKYLFRKEGQNVTLSCEQNLNHDAMYWYRQDPGQGLRLIYYSQIVNDFQKGDIAEGYSVSREKKESFPLTVTSAQKNPTAFYLCASSFRDRRTNEQYFGPGTRLTVT.

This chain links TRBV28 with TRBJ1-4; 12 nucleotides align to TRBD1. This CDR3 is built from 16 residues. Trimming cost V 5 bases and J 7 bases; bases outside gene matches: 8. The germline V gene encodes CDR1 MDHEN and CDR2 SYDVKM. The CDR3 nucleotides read TGTGCCAGCAGTCCTTGGGACAGGGGGCGAGGTGAAAAACTGTTTTTT. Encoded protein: CASSPWDRGRGEKLFF.

The CDR3 DNA sequence: TGTGCCAGCTCACCACCTTCAAGGCGGGAAAAACTGTTTTTT. It yields the protein CASSPPSRREKLFF. The chain employs TRBV18 and TRBJ1-4; D remains ambiguous. The CDR3 runs to 14 residues. V was clipped by 0 bases and J by 8 bases, with 10 bases between them. The germline CDR1 and CDR2 sequences are KGHSH and LQKENI.

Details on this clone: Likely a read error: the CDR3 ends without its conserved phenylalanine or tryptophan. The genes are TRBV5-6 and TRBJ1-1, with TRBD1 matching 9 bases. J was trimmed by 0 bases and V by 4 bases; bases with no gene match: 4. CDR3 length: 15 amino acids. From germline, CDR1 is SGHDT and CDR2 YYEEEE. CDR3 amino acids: CASSRRTGVNTEAFL. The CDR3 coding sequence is TGTGCCAGCAGCCGAAGGACAGGGGTGAACACTGAAGCTTTCCTT.

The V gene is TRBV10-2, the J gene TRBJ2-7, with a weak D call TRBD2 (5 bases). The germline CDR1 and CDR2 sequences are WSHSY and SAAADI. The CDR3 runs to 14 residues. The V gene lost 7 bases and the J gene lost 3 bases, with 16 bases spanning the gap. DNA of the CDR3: TGCGCCAGCACCCTAGAGGGAAGGAGCTACGAGCAGTACTTC. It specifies CASTLEGRSYEQYF.

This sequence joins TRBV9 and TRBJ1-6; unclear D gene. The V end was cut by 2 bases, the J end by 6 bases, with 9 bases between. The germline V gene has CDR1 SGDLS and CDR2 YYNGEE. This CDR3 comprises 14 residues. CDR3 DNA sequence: TGTGCCAGCAGCGTTGGGCAGATTAATTCACCCCTCCACTTT. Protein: CASSVGQINSPLHF.

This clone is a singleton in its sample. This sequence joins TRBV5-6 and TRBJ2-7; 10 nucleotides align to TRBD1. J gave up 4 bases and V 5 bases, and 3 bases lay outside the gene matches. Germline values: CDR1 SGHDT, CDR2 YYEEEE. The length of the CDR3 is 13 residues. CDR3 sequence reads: CASRGQGLYEQYV. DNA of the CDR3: TGTGCCAGCAGGGGACAGGGGTTGTACGAGCAGTACGTC.

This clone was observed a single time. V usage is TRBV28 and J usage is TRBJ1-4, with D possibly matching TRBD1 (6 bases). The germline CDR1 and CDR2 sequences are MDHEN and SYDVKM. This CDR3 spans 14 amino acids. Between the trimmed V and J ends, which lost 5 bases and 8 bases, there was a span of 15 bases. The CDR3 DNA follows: TGTGCCAGCAGTCCCCCCCAGGGGTACGAAAAACTGTTTTTT. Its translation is CASSPPQGYEKLFF.

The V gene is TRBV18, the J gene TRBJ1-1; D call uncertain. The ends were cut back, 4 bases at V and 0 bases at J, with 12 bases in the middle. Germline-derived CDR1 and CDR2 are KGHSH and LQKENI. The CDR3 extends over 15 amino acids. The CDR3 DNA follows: TGTGCCAGCTCACTCCTAGCGGATTTGAACACTGAAGCTTTCTTT. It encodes CASSLLADLNTEAFF. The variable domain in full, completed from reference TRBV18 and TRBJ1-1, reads NAGVMQNPRHLVRRRGQEARLRCSPMKGHSHVYWYRQLPEEGLKFMVYLQKENIIDESGMPKERFSAEFPKEGPSILRIQQVVRGDSAAYFCASSLLADLNTEAFFGQGTRLTVV.

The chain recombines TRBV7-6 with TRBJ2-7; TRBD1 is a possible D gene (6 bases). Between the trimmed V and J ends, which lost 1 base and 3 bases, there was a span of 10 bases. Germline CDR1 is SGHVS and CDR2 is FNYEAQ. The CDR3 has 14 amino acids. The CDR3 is CASSLGQGIYEQYF. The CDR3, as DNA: TGTGCCAGCAGCTTAGGGCAGGGGATCTACGAGCAGTACTTC. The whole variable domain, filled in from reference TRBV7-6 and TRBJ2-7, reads GAGVSQSPRYKVTKRGQDVALRCDPISGHVSLYWYRQALGQGPEFLTYFNYEAQQDKSGLPNDRFSAERPEGSISTLTIQRTEQRDSAMYRCASSLGQGIYEQYFGPGTRLTVT.

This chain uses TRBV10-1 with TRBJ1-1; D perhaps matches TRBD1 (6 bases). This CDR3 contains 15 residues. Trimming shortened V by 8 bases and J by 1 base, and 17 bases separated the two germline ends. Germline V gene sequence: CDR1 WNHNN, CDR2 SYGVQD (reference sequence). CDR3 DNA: TGCGCCAGCGCCCGGGGGGGGCTCCGGAACACTGAAGCTTTCTTT. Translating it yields CASARGGLRNTEAFF.

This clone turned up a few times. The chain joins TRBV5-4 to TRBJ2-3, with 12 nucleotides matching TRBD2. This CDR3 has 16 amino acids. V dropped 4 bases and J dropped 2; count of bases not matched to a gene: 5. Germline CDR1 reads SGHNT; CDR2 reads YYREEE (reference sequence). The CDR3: CASSPRTSGTTDTQYF. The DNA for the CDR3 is TGTGCCAGCAGCCCTCGGACTAGCGGGACCACAGATACGCAGTATTTT. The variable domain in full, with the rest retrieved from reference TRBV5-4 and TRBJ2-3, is ETGVTQSPTHLIKTRGQQVTLRCSSQSGHNTVSWYQQALGQGPQFIFQYYREEENGRGNFPPRFSGLQFPNYSSELNVNALELDDSALYLCASSPRTSGTTDTQYFGPGTRLTVL.

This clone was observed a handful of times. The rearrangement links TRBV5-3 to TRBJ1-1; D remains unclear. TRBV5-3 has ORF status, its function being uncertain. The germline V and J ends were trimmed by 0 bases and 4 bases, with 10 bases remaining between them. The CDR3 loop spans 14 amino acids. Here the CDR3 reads CARSLEDGITEAFF. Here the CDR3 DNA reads TGTGCCAGAAGCTTGGAGGACGGGATCACTGAAGCTTTCTTT.

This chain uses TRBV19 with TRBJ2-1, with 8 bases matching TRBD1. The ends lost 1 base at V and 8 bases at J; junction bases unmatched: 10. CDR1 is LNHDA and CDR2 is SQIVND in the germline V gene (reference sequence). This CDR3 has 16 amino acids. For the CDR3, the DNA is TGTGCCAGTAGTATAGGTGGCAGGGGGCCCCTCGATGAGCAGTTCTTC. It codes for CASSIGGRGPLDEQFF.

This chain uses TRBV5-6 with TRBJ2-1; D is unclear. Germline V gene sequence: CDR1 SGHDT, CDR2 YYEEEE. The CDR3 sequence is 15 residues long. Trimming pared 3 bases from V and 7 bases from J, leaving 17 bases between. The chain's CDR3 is CASSSLGPLGNEQFF. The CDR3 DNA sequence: TGTGCCAGCAGCTCCCTAGGTCCCCTCGGAAATGAGCAGTTCTTC.